This passage covers 27 T cell receptor beta chains from one sample sequenced in a study of T cell responses to AZD1222 COVID-19 vaccine. Libraries were prepared by immunoSEQ multiplex PCR; TCRdb keeps only in-frame clonotypes and omits some of them. The table has under 95,000 clones, over 85% seen once. Sequencing used peripheral blood, obtained on day 0 of AZD1222 vaccination. These receptor sequences come from an adult in good health.

This sequence joins TRBV7-8 and TRBJ2-2; D is ambiguous. V was pared by 1 base and J by 5 bases, with 5 bases between. The CDR3 has 13 amino acids. Germline-derived CDR1 and CDR2 are SGHVS and FQNEAQ. The CDR3 region has the DNA TGTGCCAGCAGCTTAGAAAGGACCGGGGAGCTGTTTTTT. This gives the protein CASSLERTGELFF.

This chain connects TRBV5-1 to TRBJ2-1, with D possibly being TRBD2 (5 bases). The CDR3 loop spans 15 amino acids. The V end lost 4 bases, the J end lost 0 bases, and 11 bases lay between the germline ends. Germline CDR1 and CDR2: SGHRS and YFSETQ. The CDR3 sequence is CASSRGGGSYNEQFF. The CDR3 nucleotides read TGCGCCAGCAGCAGAGGAGGAGGCTCCTACAATGAGCAGTTCTTC.

The chain combines TRBV28 with TRBJ2-2; weak D call: TRBD1 (6 bases). Germline CDR1 is MDHEN and CDR2 is SYDVKM. V was clipped by 8 bases and J by 2 bases, with 12 bases between them. This CDR3 is 14 amino acids long. CDR3 coding DNA: TGTGCCAGCGGTGGACAGTTAAACACCGGGGAGCTGTTTTTT. Its protein product is CASGGQLNTGELFF.

The J gene is TRBJ1-1, the V gene TRBV4-1, with 8 bases matching TRBD1. The CDR3 is made up of 15 amino acids. Losses at the gene ends were 1 base for V and 2 bases for J; bases not matched to a gene: 3. CDR1 is MGHRA and CDR2 is YSYEKL in the germline V gene. CDR3 nucleotide sequence: TGCGCCAGCAGCCAAGTTGCAGGGGGCAACACTGAAGCTTTCTTT. It yields the protein CASSQVAGGNTEAFF.

This chain uses TRBV5-1 with TRBJ2-1; D is possibly TRBD1 (5 bases). Trimming left V 4 bases short and J 5 bases short, with 19 bases between. CDR1 is SGHRS and CDR2 is YFSETQ in the germline V gene. The length of the CDR3 is 16 residues. CDR3 region: CASSPWAGQNNNEQFF. In nucleotides, the CDR3 is TGCGCCAGCAGCCCATGGGCAGGGCAAAACAACAATGAGCAGTTCTTC.

The chain couples TRBV5-1 to TRBJ1-1; no clear D. Germline V gene sequence: CDR1 SGHRS, CDR2 YFSETQ. The CDR3 has 13 residues. Trimming left V 0 bases short and J 0 bases short, with 3 bases between. CDR3: CASSLVLNTEAFF. In nucleotides, the CDR3 is TGCGCCAGCAGCTTGGTCCTGAACACTGAAGCTTTCTTT.

The chain recombines TRBV7-9 with TRBJ2-7; 8 bases match TRBD2. V gave up 4 bases and J gave up 6 bases; unmatched junction bases: 2. The germline V gene encodes CDR1 SEHNR and CDR2 FQNEAQ (reference sequence). This CDR3 is 12 amino acids long. CDR3 loop: CASSYGRAEQYF. As DNA, the CDR3 is TGTGCCAGCAGCTACGGGAGGGCCGAGCAGTACTTC.

V gene TRBV6-2 or TRBV6-3 combines with J gene TRBJ2-7; D uncertain. Trimming took 4 bases from V and 5 from J, leaving 9 bases between them. Looked up from germline, CDR1 is MNHEY and CDR2 is SVGEGT. This CDR3 is built from 12 residues. In DNA form, the CDR3 reads TGTGCCAGCAGTTTAGGGTCCCACGAGCAGTACTTC. Translation: CASSLGSHEQYF.

DNA of the CDR3: TGTGCCAGCAGCCCCTGGGGAGGGACAGGGACGGAGGGCTACACCTTC. It is translated as CASSPWGGTGTEGYTF. This chain links TRBV9 with TRBJ1-2, with 9 bases aligning to TRBD1. Trimming took 4 bases from V and 8 from J; bases not matched to a gene: 15. The CDR3 has 16 residues. Germline CDR1 and CDR2: SGDLS and YYNGEE. The whole variable domain, filled in from reference TRBV9 and TRBJ1-2, reads DSGVTQTPKHLITATGQRVTLRCSPRSGDLSVYWYQQSLDQGLQFLIQYYNGEERAKGNILERFSAQQFPDLHSELNLSSLELGDSALYFCASSPWGGTGTEGYTFGSGTRLTVV.

The rearrangement uses TRBV15 and TRBJ2-1, with 7 nucleotides matching TRBD2. V was pared by 1 base and J by 9 bases, with 9 bases of the junction left unmatched. The CDR3 covers 15 residues. Germline V gene lookup returns CDR1 LNHNV and CDR2 YYDKDF (reference sequence). The CDR3 bases are TGTGCCACCAGCAGAGTGAGGGAGGGTCGAAGTGAGCAGTTCTTC. Translation: CATSRVREGRSEQFF. Together with reference TRBV15 and TRBJ2-1, the CDR3 gives the full variable domain: DAMVIQNPRYQVTQFGKPVTLSCSQTLNHNVMYWYQQKSSQAPKLLFHYYDKDFNNEADTPDNFQSRRPNTSFCFLDIRSPGLGDTAMYLCATSRVREGRSEQFFGPGTRLTVL.

The chain couples TRBV7-9 to TRBJ2-3, with 7 bases matching TRBD1. V lost 4 bases to trimming and J lost 4 bases; unmatched junction nucleotides: 2. There are 13 residues in the CDR3. Germline V gene lookup returns CDR1 SEHNR and CDR2 FQNEAQ (reference sequence). CDR3 in amino acids: CASSSTGPDTQYF. The CDR3 coding sequence is TGTGCCAGCAGCTCGACAGGGCCAGATACGCAGTATTTT.

This sequence joins TRBV5-1 and TRBJ1-2, with TRBD1 matching 7 bases. Trimming took 1 base from V and 8 from J; bases not matched to a gene: 5. Germline values: CDR1 SGHRS, CDR2 YFSETQ. This CDR3 has 13 residues. CDR3: CASSLTGEIGYTF. The CDR3, as DNA: TGCGCCAGCAGCTTGACAGGGGAGATCGGCTACACCTTC.

This sequence joins TRBV27 and TRBJ2-7, with D tentatively TRBD2 (5 bases). CDR3 size: 11 residues. Germline loops: CDR1 MNHEY, CDR2 SMNVEV (reference sequence). The germline V and J ends were trimmed by 5 bases and 3 bases, with 5 bases remaining between them. CDR3 residues: CASSGGYEQYF. The CDR3 DNA reads as TGTGCCAGCAGTGGAGGCTACGAGCAGTACTTC.

The genes are TRBV29-1 and TRBJ1-1; D remains ambiguous. In germline, CDR1 is SQVTM, CDR2 ANQGSEA. V lost 3 bases to trimming and J lost 0 bases, with 11 bases between them. This CDR3 contains 14 residues. Here the CDR3 reads CSVESPWLNTEAFF. In nucleotides, the CDR3 is TGCAGCGTTGAGTCCCCCTGGCTGAACACTGAAGCTTTCTTT. The entire variable domain, with the rest obtained from reference TRBV29-1 and TRBJ1-1, is as follows: SAVISQKPSRDICQRGTSLTIQCQVDSQVTMMFWYRQQPGQSLTLIATANQGSEATYESGFVIDKFPISRPNLTFSTLTVSNMSPEDSSIYLCSVESPWLNTEAFFGQGTRLTVV.

The CDR3 DNA follows: TGCGCCAGCAGCTTGTGGGGGGAGGCGCTAGCGGCCTACACAGATACGCAGTATTTT. Encoded protein: CASSLWGEALAAYTDTQYF. This chain links TRBV5-1 with TRBJ2-3; 7 bases match TRBD2. The V gene end was trimmed by 1 base and the J gene end by 2 bases; junction bases not matched to a gene: 16. CDR1 SGHRS and CDR2 YFSETQ come from the germline V gene. The CDR3 has 19 amino acids.

This chain links TRBV9 with TRBJ2-3; the match to TRBD2 covers 7 bases. With 3 bases clipped from V and 4 bases from J, the junction kept 8 bases outside the gene matches. CDR1 is SGDLS and CDR2 is YYNGEE in the germline V gene. CDR3 length: 15 amino acids. CDR3 in DNA: TGTGCCAGCAGCGCCATTCTGGGGAGGGCAGATACGCAGTATTTT. This encodes CASSAILGRADTQYF.

The chain couples TRBV5-4 to TRBJ1-4; D call uncertain. Trimming stripped 1 base from V and 0 bases from J, with 10 bases between. Germline V gene sequence: CDR1 SGHNT, CDR2 YYREEE (reference sequence). The CDR3 extends over 16 amino acids. The CDR3, as DNA: TGTGCCAGCAGCTTGTGGCAGGCAGCAACTAATGAAAAACTGTTTTTT. This codes for CASSLWQAATNEKLFF.

The genes are TRBV6-6 and TRBJ1-1; TRBD1 might be the D (5 bases). Germline CDR1 is MNHNY and CDR2 is SVGAGI (reference sequence). The CDR3 totals 16 residues. Trimming cost V 2 bases and J 0 bases, with 13 bases left between them. CDR3 in DNA: TGTGCCAGCAGTTACCGATTAGGGGCAGTGAACACTGAAGCTTTCTTT. Translated: CASSYRLGAVNTEAFF.

J is TRBJ1-1 and V is TRBV5-4; perhaps TRBD1 as D (5 bases). Germline V gene sequence: CDR1 SGHNT, CDR2 YYREEE (reference sequence). CDR3 size: 15 residues. Deletions cut 4 bases from V and 4 bases from J, with 17 bases between. The CDR3 DNA sequence: TGTGCCAGCAGCCCACGCAGGGTTGCGTTCACTGAAGCTTTCTTT. Translated, it gives CASSPRRVAFTEAFF. The full variable domain, in which reference TRBV5-4 and TRBJ1-1 provide the parts outside the CDR3, is ETGVTQSPTHLIKTRGQQVTLRCSSQSGHNTVSWYQQALGQGPQFIFQYYREEENGRGNFPPRFSGLQFPNYSSELNVNALELDDSALYLCASSPRRVAFTEAFFGQGTRLTVV.

V usage is TRBV19 and J usage is TRBJ2-7; no clear D gene. Per the germline V gene, CDR1 is LNHDA and CDR2 is SQIVND (reference sequence). Trimming pared 6 bases from V and 2 bases from J, leaving 11 bases between. CDR3 length equals 13 residues. The CDR3 coding sequence is TGTGCCAGTAGCGATCGCTCCCCCTACGAGCAGTACTTC. Protein product: CASSDRSPYEQYF.

This rearrangement joins TRBV6-1 to TRBJ1-2; D unresolved. The CDR3 runs 16 residues. Germline V CDR1 and CDR2: MNHNS, SASEGT. Trimming took off 3 bases at V and 0 bases at J, with 14 bases between the two ends. The DNA for the CDR3 is TGTGCCAGCAGTGACATGGGGAGAACATCTAACTATGGCTACACCTTC. As protein: CASSDMGRTSNYGYTF.

This clone was recorded once. The same CDR3 is also encoded by other DNA sequences in this sample. The V and J genes are TRBV6-5 and TRBJ2-7; D might be TRBD1 (5 bases). The CDR3 spans 13 residues. Trimming cost V 0 bases and J 4 bases, with 7 bases left between them. Germline CDR1 MNHEY, CDR2 SVGAGI. Here the CDR3 reads CASSYSDSYEQYF. Written as DNA, the CDR3 is TGTGCCAGCAGTTACTCTGACAGTTACGAGCAGTACTTC.

This sequence joins TRBV5-4 and TRBJ1-4; D unresolved. The V and J ends lost 2 bases and 4 bases respectively, with 9 bases between them. The CDR3 runs to 14 residues. CDR1 is SGHNT and CDR2 is YYREEE in the germline V gene (reference sequence). The CDR3 nucleotides read TGTGCCAGCAGCTTCGGCGGGAATAATGAAAAACTGTTTTTT. It encodes CASSFGGNNEKLFF. The variable domain in full, completed from reference TRBV5-4 and TRBJ1-4, reads ETGVTQSPTHLIKTRGQQVTLRCSSQSGHNTVSWYQQALGQGPQFIFQYYREEENGRGNFPPRFSGLQFPNYSSELNVNALELDDSALYLCASSFGGNNEKLFFGSGTQLSVL.

The rearrangement uses TRBV19 and TRBJ2-2; the match to TRBD1 covers 7 bases. Per the germline V gene, CDR1 is LNHDA and CDR2 is SQIVND (reference sequence). CDR3 length: 18 amino acids. Trimming took 3 bases from V and 0 from J; bases not matched to a gene: 10. The CDR3 loop reads CASSIQGWGTANTGELFF. CDR3 coding DNA: TGTGCCAGTAGTATCCAAGGGTGGGGGACAGCGAACACCGGGGAGCTGTTTTTT.

The DNA of the CDR3 is TGCGCCAGCAGCTTGGACAGGGGAATGAACACTGAAGCTTTCTTT. Protein: CASSLDRGMNTEAFF. The chain combines TRBV5-1 with TRBJ1-1; 7 bases match TRBD1. The CDR3 extends over 15 amino acids. V was pared by 0 bases and J by 0 bases, with 2 bases of the junction left unmatched. The germline V gene encodes CDR1 SGHRS and CDR2 YFSETQ.

In DNA, the CDR3 is TGTGCCACCCTGCGGGACAGCTCGAACACTGAAGCTTTCTTT. This codes for CATLRDSSNTEAFF. V usage is TRBV10-3 and J usage is TRBJ1-1, with 7 bases aligning to TRBD1. Unmatched junction bases numbered 9, after V lost 10 bases and J lost 1 base. CDR3 length equals 14 residues. Per germline, CDR1 ENHRY and CDR2 SYGVKD.

The rearrangement joins TRBV7-9 to TRBJ2-3; 10 positions agree with TRBD1. Germline V gives CDR1 SEHNR, CDR2 FQNEAQ (reference sequence). V shed 5 bases and J 4 bases; nucleotides not matched to a gene: 6. The CDR3 consists of 15 residues. The CDR3 here is CASSPGQGVSDTQYF. CDR3 in DNA: TGTGCCAGCAGCCCAGGACAGGGGGTTTCAGATACGCAGTATTTT.